These 2 T cell receptor beta chains came from one sample sequenced in a study of CD8+ T cells in alopecia areata. TCR sequencing used cDNA made by reverse transcription of extracted RNA. Produced via immunoSEQ multiplex PCR; TCRdb's table is partial and in-frame only. The sample includes about 76,000 clones, 29% of them seen just once. Treatment described: oral pan-JAK inhibitor, 5-10 mg twice daily. The sample was CD8+ T cells sorted from blood, taken at week 4, from a patient treated with tofacitinib. The receptor source for this set is a human donor with alopecia areata.

The CDR3 here is CASSFGLAGVNEQYF. CDR3 DNA sequence: TGTGCCAGCAGCTTTGGACTAGCGGGAGTAAACGAGCAGTACTTC. The genes are TRBV11-2 and TRBJ2-7; 13 positions match TRBD2. This CDR3 has 15 amino acids. Germline CDR1 SGHAT, CDR2 FQNNGV. The junction had 4 bases not matched to a gene; V was cut back by 3 bases and J by 5 bases. Full variable domain (rest looked up from reference TRBV11-2 and TRBJ2-7): EAGVAQSPRYKIIEKRQSVAFWCNPISGHATLYWYQQILGQGPKLLIQFQNNGVVDDSQLPKDRFSAERLKGVDSTLKIQPAKLEDSAVYLCASSFGLAGVNEQYFGPGTRLTVT.

This clone was seen a few times. The chain joins TRBV29-1 to TRBJ2-5; weak D call: TRBD2 (5 bases). Trimming pared 0 bases from V and 6 bases from J, leaving 11 bases between. The CDR3 extends over 13 amino acids. Per the germline V gene, CDR1 is SQVTM and CDR2 is ANQGSEA. As DNA, the CDR3 is TGCAGCGTTGAAGACGGCCGAGGGAAGACCCAGTACTTC. This codes for CSVEDGRGKTQYF.